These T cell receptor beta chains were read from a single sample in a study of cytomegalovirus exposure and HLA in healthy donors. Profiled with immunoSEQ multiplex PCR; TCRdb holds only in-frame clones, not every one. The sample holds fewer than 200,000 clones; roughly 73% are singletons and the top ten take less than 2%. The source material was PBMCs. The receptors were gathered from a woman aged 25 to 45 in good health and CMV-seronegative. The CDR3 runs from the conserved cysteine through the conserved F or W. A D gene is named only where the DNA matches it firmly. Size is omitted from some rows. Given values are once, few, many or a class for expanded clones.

CDR3: CASSGGGDGYTF
DNA: TGTGCCAGCAGTGGAGGGGGGGATGGCTACACCTTC
size: once
V: TRBV6-5
D: NA
J: TRBJ1-2

CDR3: CASSLGRVTEAFF
DNA: TGTGCCAGCAGCTTAGGGAGGGTCACTGAAGCTTTCTTT
size: NA
V: TRBV7-8
D: NA
J: TRBJ1-1

CDR3: CASSGQGLPNQPQHF
DNA: TGTGCCAGCAGTGGACAGGGACTTCCCAATCAGCCCCAGCATTTT
size: once
V: TRBV2
D: TRBD1
J: TRBJ1-5

CDR3: CASSPRDFSTDTQYF
DNA: TGTGCCAGCAGCCCCCGGGACTTTTCCACAGATACGCAGTATTTT
size: NA
V: TRBV7-8
D: NA
J: TRBJ2-3

CDR3: CASSLVGQGNSPLHF
DNA: TGTGCCAGCAGCTTAGTAGGACAGGGGAACTCACCCCTCCACTTT
size: NA
V: TRBV7-9
D: TRBD1
J: TRBJ1-6

CDR3: CASSPRTEAYNEQFF
DNA: TGTGCCAGCTCACCAAGGACTGAGGCCTACAATGAGCAGTTCTTC
size: NA
V: TRBV18
D: NA
J: TRBJ2-1

CDR3: CASSQTGGYEQYF
DNA: TGCGCCAGCAGCCAAACAGGGGGTTACGAGCAGTACTTC
size: NA
V: TRBV4-1
D: TRBD1
J: TRBJ2-7

CDR3: CASSPTLAGSSTDTQYF
DNA: TGCGCCAGCAGTCCTACTCTAGCGGGGAGCTCTACAGATACGCAGTATTTT
size: NA
V: TRBV10-2
D: TRBD2
J: TRBJ2-3

CDR3: CASSPSGGPYEQYF
DNA: TGTGCCAGCTCACCGTCCGGGGGTCCCTACGAGCAGTACTTC
size: NA
V: TRBV18
D: NA
J: TRBJ2-7

CDR3: CASSHRTDPWDEQYF
DNA: TGTGCCAGCAGCCATAGGACAGACCCTTGGGACGAGCAGTACTTC
size: NA
V: TRBV7-9
D: NA
J: TRBJ2-7

CDR3: CASSRTVSSSGNTIYF
DNA: TGTGCCAGCAGCCGAACCGTTTCGAGCTCTGGAAACACCATATATTTT
size: few
V: TRBV5-4
D: NA
J: TRBJ1-3

CDR3: CAWSVGTGNYGYTF
DNA: TGTGCCTGGAGTGTTGGGACAGGGAACTATGGCTACACCTTC
size: NA
V: TRBV30
D: TRBD1
J: TRBJ1-2

CDR3: CASSQETGTGVHEQFF
DNA: TGTGCCAGCAGCCAAGAGACGGGGACAGGGGTGCATGAGCAGTTCTTC
size: NA
V: TRBV4-2
D: TRBD1
J: TRBJ2-1

CDR3: CASSQDIHTEAFF
DNA: TGCGCCAGCAGCCAAGATATCCACACTGAAGCTTTCTTT
size: NA
V: TRBV4-3
D: NA
J: TRBJ1-1

CDR3: CASSIDRTSGNTIYF
DNA: TGCGCCAGCAGCATCGACAGGACCTCTGGAAACACCATATATTTT
size: NA
V: TRBV4-1
D: NA
J: TRBJ1-3

CDR3: CASSRSGGKDTQYF
DNA: TGTGCCAGCAGCCGAAGCGGGGGAAAGGATACGCAGTATTTT
size: NA
V: TRBV11-3
D: TRBD2
J: TRBJ2-3

CDR3: CASSLLAGVGEQYF
DNA: TGTGCCAGCAGCCTACTAGCGGGAGTAGGCGAGCAGTACTTC
size: once
V: TRBV5-5
D: TRBD2
J: TRBJ2-7

CDR3: CSLRSSGYSTDTQYF
DNA: TGCAGCCTGCGGTCTAGCGGTTACAGCACAGATACGCAGTATTTT
size: NA
V: TRBV29-1
D: TRBD2
J: TRBJ2-3

CDR3: CASSFVTPNTEAFF
DNA: TGCGCCAGCAGCTTTGTAACACCGAACACTGAAGCTTTCTTT
size: NA
V: TRBV5-1
D: NA
J: TRBJ1-1

CDR3: CASSLWSPLRGQGQPQHF
DNA: TGTGCCAGCAGCTTATGGTCCCCTCTCAGGGGGCAGGGTCAGCCCCAGCATTTT
size: NA
V: TRBV7-9
D: TRBD1
J: TRBJ1-5

CDR3: CASSVPPGQDFF
DNA: TGCGCCAGCAGCGTACCGCCGGGACAGGATTTCTTT
size: once
V: TRBV4-1
D: TRBD1
J: TRBJ1-1

CDR3: CASSPPGLAGGPNEQFF
DNA: TGTGCCAGCTCACCACCGGGACTAGCGGGAGGGCCCAATGAGCAGTTCTTC
size: NA
V: TRBV18
D: TRBD2
J: TRBJ2-1

CDR3: CASSKRQDSYEQYF
DNA: TGCGCCAGCAGCAAGAGACAGGACTCCTACGAGCAGTACTTC
size: NA
V: TRBV5-1
D: NA
J: TRBJ2-7

CDR3: CASSPNRGGYGYTF
DNA: TGTGCCAGCAGCCCCAACAGGGGTGGGTATGGCTACACCTTC
size: NA
V: TRBV7-3
D: TRBD1
J: TRBJ1-2

CDR3: CASSKAGRGRDEQYF
DNA: TGTGCCAGCAGCAAAGCTGGCAGGGGGAGAGACGAGCAGTACTTC
size: NA
V: TRBV21-1
D: NA
J: TRBJ2-7

CDR3: CASSSAPGFAGEQYF
DNA: TGTGCCAGCAGCTCCGCCCCGGGGTTCGCCGGCGAGCAGTACTTC
size: NA
V: TRBV7-2
D: NA
J: TRBJ2-7

CDR3: CASSLDSGNTEAFF
DNA: TGCGCCAGCAGCTTGGATTCGGGAAACACTGAAGCTTTCTTT
size: NA
V: TRBV5-1
D: NA
J: TRBJ1-1

CDR3: CASSLEGDHTDTQYF
DNA: TGCGCCAGCAGCTTGGAGGGGGATCACACAGATACGCAGTATTTT
size: NA
V: TRBV5-1
D: NA
J: TRBJ2-3

CDR3: CASSFGTSGEETQYF
DNA: TGTGCCAGCAGCTTTGGGACTAGCGGGGAAGAGACCCAGTACTTC
size: NA
V: TRBV7-9
D: TRBD2
J: TRBJ2-5

CDR3: CASSVTGTGDEQYF
DNA: TGTGCCAGCAGCGTTACCGGGACAGGGGACGAGCAGTACTTC
size: NA
V: TRBV9
D: TRBD1
J: TRBJ2-7

CDR3: CASSPPWRTEAFF
DNA: TGTGCCAGCAGCCCGCCGTGGCGGACTGAAGCTTTCTTT
size: NA
V: TRBV7-8
D: NA
J: TRBJ1-1

CDR3: CASSQGVGRPRGQFF
DNA: TGTGCCAGCAGCCAAGGGGTCGGGCGCCCTAGGGGGCAGTTCTTC
size: NA
V: TRBV5-5
D: NA
J: TRBJ2-1

CDR3: CASRGRDKSYEQYF
DNA: TGTGCCAGCAGGGGACGGGACAAGTCCTACGAGCAGTACTTC
size: NA
V: TRBV6-1
D: NA
J: TRBJ2-7

CDR3: CASSEPLAGGQDTQYF
DNA: TGCGCCAGCAGCGAACCACTAGCGGGGGGGCAAGATACGCAGTATTTT
size: NA
V: TRBV5-1
D: TRBD2
J: TRBJ2-3

CDR3: CASSLEGVGNQPQHF
DNA: TGCGCCAGCAGCTTGGAGGGGGTCGGCAATCAGCCCCAGCATTTT
size: few
V: TRBV5-1
D: NA
J: TRBJ1-5

CDR3: CASSFGGATQYF
DNA: TGTGCCAGCAGCTTTGGGGGGGCTACGCAGTATTTT
size: NA
V: TRBV7-6
D: NA
J: TRBJ2-3

CDR3: CASSLARDINTINYGYTF
DNA: TGCGCCAGCAGCTTGGCCCGGGACATAAACACCATTAACTATGGCTACACCTTC
size: NA
V: TRBV5-1
D: NA
J: TRBJ1-2

CDR3: CASISSGGTETQYF
DNA: TGTGCCAGCATATCTAGCGGGGGAACAGAGACCCAGTACTTC
size: NA
V: TRBV2
D: TRBD2
J: TRBJ2-5

CDR3: CASSFVPGTVSNEQFF
DNA: TGTGCCAGCAGCTTTGTCCCCGGGACAGTATCCAATGAGCAGTTCTTC
size: once
V: TRBV7-2
D: TRBD1
J: TRBJ2-1

CDR3: CASSSGQTVRYSYEQYF
DNA: TGTGCCAGCAGCTCGGGCCAGACAGTCCGCTACTCCTACGAGCAGTACTTC
size: NA
V: TRBV7-2
D: NA
J: TRBJ2-7

CDR3: CASSDTYRQGSTEAFF
DNA: TGTGCCAGCAGTGACACGTATAGACAGGGGAGCACTGAAGCTTTCTTT
size: NA
V: TRBV6-4
D: TRBD1
J: TRBJ1-1

CDR3: CASSLREGYLETQYF
DNA: TGTGCCAGCAGCTTACGTGAGGGCTATCTGGAGACCCAGTACTTC
size: NA
V: TRBV7-3
D: NA
J: TRBJ2-5

CDR3: CASSYGRNTEAFF
DNA: TGTGCCAGCAGTTACGGCAGGAACACTGAAGCTTTCTTT
size: NA
V: TRBV6-5
D: NA
J: TRBJ1-1

CDR3: CASSLGTARNNEQFF
DNA: TGTGCCAGCAGCCTCGGGACAGCCCGAAACAATGAGCAGTTCTTC
size: few
V: TRBV7-2
D: TRBD1
J: TRBJ2-1

CDR3: CASSYSTSVNTEAFF
DNA: TGTGCCAGCAGTTACTCGACGAGCGTGAACACTGAAGCTTTCTTT
size: NA
V: TRBV6-5
D: NA
J: TRBJ1-1

CDR3: CASSRGDEAFF
DNA: TGTGCCAGCAGCCGTGGAGATGAAGCTTTCTTT
size: NA
V: TRBV7-3
D: NA
J: TRBJ1-1